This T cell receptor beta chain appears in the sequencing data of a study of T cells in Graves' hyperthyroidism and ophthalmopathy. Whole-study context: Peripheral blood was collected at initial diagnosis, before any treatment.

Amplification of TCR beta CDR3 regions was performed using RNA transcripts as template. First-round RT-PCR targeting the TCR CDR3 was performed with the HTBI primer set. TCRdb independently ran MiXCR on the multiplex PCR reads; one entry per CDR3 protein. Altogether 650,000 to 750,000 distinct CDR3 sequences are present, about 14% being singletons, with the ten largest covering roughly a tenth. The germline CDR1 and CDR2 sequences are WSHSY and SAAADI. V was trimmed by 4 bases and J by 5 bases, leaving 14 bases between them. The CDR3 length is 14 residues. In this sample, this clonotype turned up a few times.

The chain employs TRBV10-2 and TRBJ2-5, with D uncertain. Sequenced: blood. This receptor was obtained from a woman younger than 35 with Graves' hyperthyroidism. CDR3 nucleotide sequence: TGCGCCAGCAGTGTAATGGGTTACGATGAGACCCAGTACTTC. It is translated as CASSVMGYDETQYF.